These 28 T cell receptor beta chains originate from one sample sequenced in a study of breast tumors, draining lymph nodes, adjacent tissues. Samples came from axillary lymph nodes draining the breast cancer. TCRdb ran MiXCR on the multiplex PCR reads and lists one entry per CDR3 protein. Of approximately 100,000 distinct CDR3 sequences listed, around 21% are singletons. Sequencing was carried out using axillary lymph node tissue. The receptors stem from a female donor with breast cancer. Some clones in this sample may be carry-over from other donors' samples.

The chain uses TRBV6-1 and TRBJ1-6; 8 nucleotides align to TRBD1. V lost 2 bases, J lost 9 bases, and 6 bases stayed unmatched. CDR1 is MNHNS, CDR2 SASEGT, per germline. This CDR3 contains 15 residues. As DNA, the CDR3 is TGTGCCAGCAGTGAAACTGGACAGGGTAGTTCACCCCTCCACTTT. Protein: CASSETGQGSSPLHF.

CDR3 DNA: TGCGCCAGCAGCCAAGTTTCGACAGGGGGCTTGTCTGGGGCCAACGTCCTGACTTTC. Amino acids: CASSQVSTGGLSGANVLTF. The rearrangement links TRBV4-1 to TRBJ2-6, with 10 bases matching TRBD1. After removal of 1 base from V and 1 base from J, the junction contained 7 bases not matched to a gene. The germline V gene has CDR1 MGHRA and CDR2 YSYEKL. The CDR3 runs 19 residues.

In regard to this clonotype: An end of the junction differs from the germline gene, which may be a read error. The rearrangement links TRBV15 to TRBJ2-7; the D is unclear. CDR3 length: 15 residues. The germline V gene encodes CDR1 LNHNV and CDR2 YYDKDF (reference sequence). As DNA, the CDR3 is TGTGCCACCAGCGCAGGCAGGCTTCGGTCCTACGGGCAGTACTTC. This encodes CATSAGRLRSYGQYF.

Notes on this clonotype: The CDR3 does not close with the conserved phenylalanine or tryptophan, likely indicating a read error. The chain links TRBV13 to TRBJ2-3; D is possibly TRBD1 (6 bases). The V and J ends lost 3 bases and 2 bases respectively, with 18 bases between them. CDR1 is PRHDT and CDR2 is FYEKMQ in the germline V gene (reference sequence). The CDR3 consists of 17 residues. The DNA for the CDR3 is TGTGCCAGCAGCTTGGCTTCGGGGACATCCCTCACAGATACGCAGTATCTT. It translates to CASSLASGTSLTDTQYL.

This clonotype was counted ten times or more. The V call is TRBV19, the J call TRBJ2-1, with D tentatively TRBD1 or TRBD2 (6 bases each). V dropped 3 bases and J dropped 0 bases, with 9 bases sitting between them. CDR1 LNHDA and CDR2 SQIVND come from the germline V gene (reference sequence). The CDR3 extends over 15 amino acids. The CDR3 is CASSMSGASYNEQFF. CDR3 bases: TGTGCCAGTAGTATGTCGGGGGCCTCCTACAATGAGCAGTTCTTC.

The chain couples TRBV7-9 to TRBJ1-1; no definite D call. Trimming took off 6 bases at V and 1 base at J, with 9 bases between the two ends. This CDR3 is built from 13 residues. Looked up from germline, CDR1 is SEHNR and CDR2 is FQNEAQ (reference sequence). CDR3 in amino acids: CASRSPGNTEAFF. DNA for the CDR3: TGTGCCAGCAGATCACCGGGGAACACTGAAGCTTTCTTT.

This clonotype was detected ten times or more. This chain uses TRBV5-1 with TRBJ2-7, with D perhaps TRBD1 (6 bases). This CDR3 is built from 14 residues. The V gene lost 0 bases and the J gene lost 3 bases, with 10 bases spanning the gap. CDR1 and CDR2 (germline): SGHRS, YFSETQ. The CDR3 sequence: CASSLAGQLYEQYF. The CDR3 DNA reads TGCGCCAGCAGCTTGGCCGGACAGCTCTACGAGCAGTACTTC.

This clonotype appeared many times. This CDR3 is CASTEDLNNSPLHF. The CDR3 coding sequence is TGTGCCAGCACCGAGGACCTTAATAATTCACCCCTCCACTTT. The V gene is TRBV7-2, the J gene TRBJ1-6; no firm D call. Germline CDR1 is SGHTA and CDR2 is FQGNSA. The CDR3 runs to 14 residues. Between the trimmed V and J ends, which lost 7 bases and 5 bases, there was a span of 12 bases. Looking up the rest from reference TRBV7-2 and TRBJ1-6 gives the full variable domain: GAGVSQSPSNKVTEKGKDVELRCDPISGHTALYWYRQSLGQGLEFLIYFQGNSAPDKSGLPSDRFSAERTGGSVSTLTIQRTQQEDSAVYLCASTEDLNNSPLHFGNGTRLTVT.

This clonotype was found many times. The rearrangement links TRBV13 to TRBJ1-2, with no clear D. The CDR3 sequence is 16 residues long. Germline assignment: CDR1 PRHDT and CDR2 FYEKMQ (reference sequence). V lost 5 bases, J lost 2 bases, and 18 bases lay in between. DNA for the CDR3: TGTGCCAGCAGCACAGACACCGCTTTGGGGAACTATGGCTACACCTTC. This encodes CASSTDTALGNYGYTF. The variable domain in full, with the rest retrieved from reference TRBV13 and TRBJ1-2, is AAGVIQSPRHLIKEKRETATLKCYPIPRHDTVYWYQQGPGQDPQFLISFYEKMQSDKGSIPDRFSAQQFSDYHSELNMSSLELGDSALYFCASSTDTALGNYGYTFGSGTRLTVV.

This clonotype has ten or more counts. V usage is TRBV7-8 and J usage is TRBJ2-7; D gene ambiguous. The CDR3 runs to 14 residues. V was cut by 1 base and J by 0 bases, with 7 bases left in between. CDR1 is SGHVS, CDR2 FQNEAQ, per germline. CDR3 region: CASSLVQDSYEQYF. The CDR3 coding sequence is TGTGCCAGCAGCTTAGTGCAGGACTCCTACGAGCAGTACTTC.

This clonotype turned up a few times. The CDR3 spells CASSSTGYGTDTQYF. In DNA, the CDR3 is TGTGCCAGCAGTTCCACGGGGTATGGCACAGATACGCAGTATTTT. V usage is TRBV12-3 or TRBV12-4 and J usage is TRBJ2-3; TRBD2 might be the D (5 bases). Trimming pared 4 bases from V and 1 base from J, leaving 12 bases between. The CDR3 is made up of 15 amino acids.

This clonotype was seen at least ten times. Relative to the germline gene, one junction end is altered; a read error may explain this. The CDR3 here is CASSPLDGGYTIYF. CDR3 bases: TGTGCCAGTAGCCCCCTGGACGGTGGATACACCATATATTTT. The J gene is TRBJ1-3, the V gene TRBV19; D is uncertain. This CDR3 has 14 amino acids. The V gene's germline CDR1 is LNHDA and CDR2 SQIVND (reference sequence).

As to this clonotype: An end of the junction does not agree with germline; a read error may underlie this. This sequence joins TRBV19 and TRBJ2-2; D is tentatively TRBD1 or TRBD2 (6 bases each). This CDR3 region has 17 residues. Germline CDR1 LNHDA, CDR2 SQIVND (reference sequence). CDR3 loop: CASSIIRQGTYTGGLFF. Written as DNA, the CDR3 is TGTGCCAGTAGTATTATAAGGCAGGGGACATACACCGGGGGGCTGTTTTTT.

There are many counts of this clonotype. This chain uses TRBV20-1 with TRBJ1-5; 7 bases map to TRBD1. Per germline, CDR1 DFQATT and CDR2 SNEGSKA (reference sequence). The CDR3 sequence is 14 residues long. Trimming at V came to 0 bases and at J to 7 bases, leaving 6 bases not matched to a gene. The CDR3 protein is CSARDGRGRQPQHF. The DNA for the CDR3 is TGCAGTGCTAGAGATGGAAGGGGGCGGCAGCCCCAGCATTTT.

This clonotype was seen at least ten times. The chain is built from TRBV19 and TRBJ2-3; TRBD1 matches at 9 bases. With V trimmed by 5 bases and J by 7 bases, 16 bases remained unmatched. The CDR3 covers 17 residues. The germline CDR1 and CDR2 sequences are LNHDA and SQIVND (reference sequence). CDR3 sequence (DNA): TGTGCCAGTAGTTCTGAGAACGCCGGGACAGGGACGTATACGCAGTATTTT. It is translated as CASSSENAGTGTYTQYF.

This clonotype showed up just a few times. CDR3 sequence reads: CASSIDTSVTQYF. In DNA, the CDR3 is TGTGCCAGTAGTATAGACACTAGCGTTACGCAGTATTTT. The chain uses TRBV19 and TRBJ2-3, with 7 positions matching TRBD2. There are 13 residues in the CDR3. Germline CDR1 reads LNHDA; CDR2 reads SQIVND (reference sequence). The junction had 2 bases not matched to a gene; V was cut back by 0 bases and J by 8 bases.

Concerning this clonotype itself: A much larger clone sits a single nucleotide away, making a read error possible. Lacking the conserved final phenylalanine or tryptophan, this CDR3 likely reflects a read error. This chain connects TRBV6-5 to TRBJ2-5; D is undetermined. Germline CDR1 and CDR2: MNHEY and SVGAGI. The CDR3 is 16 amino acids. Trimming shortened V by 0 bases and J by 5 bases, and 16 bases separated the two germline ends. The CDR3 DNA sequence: TGTGCCAGCAGTTACTCGCTAACCGATCACGTGGAGACCCAGTACTGC. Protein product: CASSYSLTDHVETQYC.

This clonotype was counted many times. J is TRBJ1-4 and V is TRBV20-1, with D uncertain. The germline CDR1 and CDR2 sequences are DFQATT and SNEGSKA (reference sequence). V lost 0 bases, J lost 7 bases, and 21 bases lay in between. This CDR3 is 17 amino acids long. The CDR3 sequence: CSARDTSGLGRGEKLFF. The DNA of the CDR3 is TGCAGTGCTAGAGATACTTCCGGACTAGGACGGGGTGAAAAACTGTTTTTT.

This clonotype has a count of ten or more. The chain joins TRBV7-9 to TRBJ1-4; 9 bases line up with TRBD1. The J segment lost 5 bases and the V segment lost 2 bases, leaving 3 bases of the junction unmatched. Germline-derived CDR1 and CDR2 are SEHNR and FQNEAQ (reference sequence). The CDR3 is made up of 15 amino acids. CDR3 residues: CASSLSTGGNEKLFF. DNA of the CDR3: TGTGCCAGCAGCTTAAGTACAGGGGGCAATGAAAAACTGTTTTTT.

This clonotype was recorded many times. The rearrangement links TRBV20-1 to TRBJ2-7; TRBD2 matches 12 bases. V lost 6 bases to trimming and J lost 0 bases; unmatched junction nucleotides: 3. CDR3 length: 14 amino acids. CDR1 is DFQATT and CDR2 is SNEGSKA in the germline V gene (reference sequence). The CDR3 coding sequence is TGCAGTGCGCGGACTAGCGGGGTCTCCTACGAGCAGTACTTC. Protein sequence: CSARTSGVSYEQYF.

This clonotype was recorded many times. Here the CDR3 DNA reads TGTGCCAGTAAAACCTTACCCCTCCACTTT. Protein product: CASKTLPLHF. This chain links TRBV19 with TRBJ1-6; D unresolved. This CDR3 has 10 amino acids. V was cut by 7 bases and J by 12 bases, with 7 bases left in between. CDR1 is LNHDA and CDR2 is SQIVND in the germline V gene (reference sequence). The variable domain in full, completed from reference TRBV19 and TRBJ1-6, reads DGGITQSPKYLFRKEGQNVTLSCEQNLNHDAMYWYRQDPGQGLRLIYYSQIVNDFQKGDIAEGYSVSREKKESFPLTVTSAQKNPTAFYLCASKTLPLHFGNGTRLTVT.

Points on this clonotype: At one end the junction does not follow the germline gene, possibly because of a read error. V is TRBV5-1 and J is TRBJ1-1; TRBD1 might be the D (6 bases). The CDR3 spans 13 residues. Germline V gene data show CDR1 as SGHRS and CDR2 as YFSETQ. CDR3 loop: CTSSTGQDTEAFF. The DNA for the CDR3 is TGCACCAGCAGCACGGGACAAGACACTGAAGCTTTCTTT.

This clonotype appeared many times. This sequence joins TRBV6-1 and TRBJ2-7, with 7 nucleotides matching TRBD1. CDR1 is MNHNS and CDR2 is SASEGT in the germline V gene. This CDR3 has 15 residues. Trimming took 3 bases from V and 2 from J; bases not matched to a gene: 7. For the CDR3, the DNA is TGTGCCAGCAGTGAGGGGACAGCTGCTACCTACGAGCAGTACTTC. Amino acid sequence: CASSEGTAATYEQYF.

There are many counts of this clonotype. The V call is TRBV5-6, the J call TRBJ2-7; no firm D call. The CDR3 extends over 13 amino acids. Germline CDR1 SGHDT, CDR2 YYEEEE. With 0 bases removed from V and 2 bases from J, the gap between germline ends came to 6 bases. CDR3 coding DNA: TGTGCCAGCAGCTTGGACACCGCCTACGAGCAGTACTTC. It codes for CASSLDTAYEQYF.

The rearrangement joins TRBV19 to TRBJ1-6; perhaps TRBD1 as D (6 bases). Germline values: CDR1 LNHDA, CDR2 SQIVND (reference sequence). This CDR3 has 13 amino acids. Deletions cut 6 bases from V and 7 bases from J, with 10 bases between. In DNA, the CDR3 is TGTGCCAGTAGACCCGGGACAAATTCACCCCTCCACTTT. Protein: CASRPGTNSPLHF.

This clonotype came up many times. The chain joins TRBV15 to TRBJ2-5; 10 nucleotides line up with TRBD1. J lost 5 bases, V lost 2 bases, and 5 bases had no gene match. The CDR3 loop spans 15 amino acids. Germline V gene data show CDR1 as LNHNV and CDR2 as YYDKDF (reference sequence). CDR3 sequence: CATSRQTGGGETQYF. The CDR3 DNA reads TGTGCCACCAGCAGACAGACAGGGGGCGGGGAGACCCAGTACTTC.

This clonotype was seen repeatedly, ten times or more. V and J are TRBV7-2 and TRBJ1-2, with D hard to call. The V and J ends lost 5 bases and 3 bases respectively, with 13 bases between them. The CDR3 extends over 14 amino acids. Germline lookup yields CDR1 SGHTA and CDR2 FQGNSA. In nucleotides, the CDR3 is TGTGCCAGCAGCCCCCGCGGGAGCCACTATGGCTACACCTTC. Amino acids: CASSPRGSHYGYTF.

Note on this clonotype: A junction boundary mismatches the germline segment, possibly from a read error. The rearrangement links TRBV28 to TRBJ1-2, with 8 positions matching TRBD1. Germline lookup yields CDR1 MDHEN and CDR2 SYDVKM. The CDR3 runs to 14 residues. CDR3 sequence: CASRMTGDNYGYAF. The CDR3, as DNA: TGTGCCAGCAGAATGACAGGGGACAACTATGGCTACGCCTTC.